This T cell receptor (beta chain) was documented in a study of shared clonotypes between healthy human individuals. Background on the study: The plates for each donor numbered three CD4 naive, three CD4 memory, two CD8 naive and one CD8 memory. Findings and caveats of the study: Sharing across four donors was highest in naive CD4 (around 5%) and lowest in memory CD8 (about 0.4%). Only a few donors were included, so the genetic and exposure-history diversity represented was limited.

V lost 5 bases and J 5 bases, leaving 18 bases between the germline ends. Germline CDR1 LNHDA, CDR2 SQIVND (reference sequence). The CDR3 covers 15 residues. Original data processing: Without quality scores, immunoSEQ junctional reads could not be filtered like full-length reads. The protocol was immunoSEQ multiplex PCR, while the TCRdb copy is restricted to in-frame clones and leaves out a portion. The DNA gave D and trimming, while V, J and clone size come from that table. The table records around 1.9 million clones, roughly 91% of them present only once. Naive CD8 cells, CD45RO-negative and positively selected for CCR7, excluded terminally differentiated effector memory CD45RA+ cells. This clone has just a few counts. The antigen is undetermined.

The chain recombines TRBV19 with TRBJ1-1, with D tentatively TRBD1 (5 bases). The sequencing input was naive CD8+ T cells from PBMCs. This clonotype was sampled from a young man in good health. Some clones in this sample may be carry-over from other donors' samples. The CDR3 region has the DNA TGTGCCAGTAGTGGCCGGGAGAGGGGAACAACTGAAGCTTTCTTT. Its translation is CASSGRERGTTEAFF.